These T cell receptor beta chains were read from a single sample in a study of CD8 T cells in Susac syndrome. TCRdb used MiXCR to reprocess the immunoSEQ multiplex PCR reads, holding one entry per CDR3 protein. The table has approximately 26,000 distinct CDR3 sequences, around 94% seen once. The sample was CD8+ T cells from PBMCs. Every receptor here comes from a human donor in good health. CDR3s include the opening cysteine and the closing phenylalanine or tryptophan. A D gene is named only where the DNA matches it firmly. Clone size is shown for a subset of rows, as once, few, many or a class of expanded clone.

J: TRBJ2-5
D: TRBD2
size: once
length: 14
V: TRBV4-3
CDR3: CASPSRGGQETQYF
DNA: TGCGCCAGCCCCTCCCGGGGAGGGCAAGAGACCCAGTACTTC

J: TRBJ2-7
D: TRBD1
size: once
length: 13
V: TRBV29-1
CDR3: CSAAGTDSYEQYF
DNA: TGCAGCGCCGCCGGGACAGACTCCTACGAGCAGTACTTC

J: TRBJ2-2
D: .
size: .
length: 14
V: TRBV7-9
CDR3: CASSPTENTGELFF
DNA: TGTGCCAGCAGCCCGACCGAAAACACCGGGGAGCTGTTTTTT

J: TRBJ2-3
D: TRBD2
size: few
length: 16
V: TRBV20-1
CDR3: CSATLDSGGEVGTQYF
DNA: TGCAGTGCTACTTTAGACAGCGGGGGGGAGGTCGGCACGCAGTATTTT

J: TRBJ1-2
D: .
size: .
length: 14
V: TRBV12-3/TRBV12-4
CDR3: CASSMRQWGLGYTF
DNA: TGTGCCAGCAGCATGAGACAGTGGGGCCTTGGCTACACCTTC

J: TRBJ2-5
D: TRBD2
size: .
length: 16
V: TRBV6-2/TRBV6-3
CDR3: CASSYAGGLEQETQYF
DNA: TGTGCCAGCAGTTACGCGGGGGGCCTCGAGCAAGAGACCCAGTACTTC

J: TRBJ1-2
D: .
size: once
length: 15
V: TRBV20-1
CDR3: CSASSGSGDLNGYTF
DNA: TGCAGTGCTAGTTCAGGGTCAGGGGACCTCAATGGCTACACCTTC

J: TRBJ2-3
D: TRBD1
size: .
length: 15
V: TRBV7-9
CDR3: CASSFDRVVADTQYF
DNA: TGTGCCAGCAGCTTTGACAGGGTAGTTGCAGATACGCAGTATTTT

J: TRBJ1-5
D: .
size: .
length: 18
V: TRBV6-5
CDR3: CASSYSYGEGRVIQPQHF
DNA: TGTGCCAGCAGTTACTCGTACGGAGAAGGGAGGGTTATTCAGCCCCAGCATTTT

J: TRBJ1-2
D: .
size: .
length: 14
V: TRBV27
CDR3: CASSSQGGTYGYTF
DNA: TGTGCCAGCAGTTCCCAGGGAGGGACCTATGGCTACACCTTC

J: TRBJ2-7
D: TRBD1
size: .
length: 13
V: TRBV5-6
CDR3: CASSLGQSHEQYF
DNA: TGTGCCAGCAGCCTGGGACAGTCACACGAGCAGTACTTC

J: TRBJ2-3
D: TRBD1
size: .
length: 15
V: TRBV7-2
CDR3: CASSDGTGGSNTQYF
DNA: TGTGCCAGCAGCGACGGGACAGGGGGTTCGAATACGCAGTATTTT

J: TRBJ2-7
D: .
size: .
length: 15
V: TRBV4-3
CDR3: CASSPRAGAPYEQYF
DNA: TGCGCCAGCAGCCCCCGGGCGGGGGCACCCTACGAGCAGTACTTC

J: TRBJ1-5
D: .
size: .
length: 15
V: TRBV6-5
CDR3: CASSLDGYSNQPQHF
DNA: TGTGCCAGCAGTCTCGACGGATATAGCAATCAGCCCCAGCATTTT

J: TRBJ1-6
D: .
size: .
length: 15
V: TRBV29-1
CDR3: CSVEEFRVAGSPLHF
DNA: TGCAGCGTTGAAGAATTCAGGGTGGCAGGGTCACCCCTCCACTTT

J: TRBJ1-5
D: .
size: .
length: 15
V: TRBV11-2
CDR3: CASSLGGQFNQPQHF
DNA: TGTGCCAGCAGCTTAGGAGGGCAGTTCAATCAGCCCCAGCATTTT